These T cell receptor beta chains were read from a single sample in a study of blood T cell repertoires in COVID-19. The protocol was immunoSEQ multiplex PCR, while the TCRdb copy is restricted to in-frame clones and leaves out a portion. This sample has around 76,000 clones, with around 83% found just once. The material sequenced was peripheral blood. The source of these receptors is a man younger than 40 with COVID-19, enrolled during active disease. CDR3s include the opening cysteine and the closing phenylalanine or tryptophan. D genes are given only for firm matches. Some rows have no size entry. The others give once, few or many, or a class for an expanded clone.

>TRBV19|.|TRBJ2-3|.
TGTGCCAGTAGTATCTCACAGACCACAGATACGCAGTATTTT
CASSISQTTDTQYF
>TRBV5-6|.|TRBJ1-2|.
TGTGCCAGCAGCGCGCAGGGAAACTATGGCTACACCTTC
CASSAQGNYGYTF
>TRBV18|.|TRBJ2-5|.
TGTGCCAGCTCACCATACAGGGAAGAGACCCAGTACTTC
CASSPYREETQYF
>TRBV14|.|TRBJ2-5|.
TGTGCCAGCAGCCAAAAGAGGAGGAACACACAAATAAAAGAGACCCAGTACTTC
CASSQKRRNTQIKETQYF
>TRBV5-1|.|TRBJ1-1|.
TGCGCCAGCAGCTTCAGTTCATCCGGGGGCACTGAAGCTTTCTTT
CASSFSSSGGTEAFF
>TRBV7-3|.|TRBJ2-1|.
TGTGCCAGCAGCTCTCTAGCGTCGGGATCGGGACAGTTCTTC
CASSSLASGSGQFF
>TRBV30|.|TRBJ1-6|.
TGTGCCTGGAGTGTACCGACAGAAACACCCCTCCACTTT
CAWSVPTETPLHF
>TRBV27|.|TRBJ2-7|.
TGTGCCACCCGATGGAGGGGAGGCCACGAGCAGTACTTC
CATRWRGGHEQYF
>TRBV28|.|TRBJ1-1|.
TGTGCCAGCAGGTACTACAGGGAAGCTTTCTTT
CASRYYREAFF
>TRBV18|.|TRBJ2-7|TRBD1
TGTGCCAGCTCTCTCGGGCGCTACAGGGGGCGCCACGAGCAGTACTTC
CASSLGRYRGRHEQYF
>TRBV7-2|.|TRBJ1-5|.
TGTGCCAGCAGCCAATCGGCGGGGGCGGTTGAGCCCCAGCATTTT
CASSQSAGAVEPQHF
>TRBV6-5|.|TRBJ2-4|.
TGTGCCAGCAGGCCAGGGCAGGCCAAAAACATTCAGTACTTC
CASRPGQAKNIQYF
>TRBV6-5|.|TRBJ1-1|.
TGTGCCAGCAGCCTATCAATGAACACTGAAGCTTTCTTT
CASSLSMNTEAFF
>TRBV6-5|.|TRBJ2-7|.
TGTGCCAGCAGTCCCGCCGGGTCCAGCTACGAGCAGTACTTC
CASSPAGSSYEQYF
>TRBV24-1|.|TRBJ2-1|.
TGTGCCACCAGTGACCCTAGGCTATTCTCCTACAATGAGCAGTTCTTC
CATSDPRLFSYNEQFF
>TRBV7-9|many|TRBJ1-3|.
TGTGCCAGCAGCTTAGGGCAGGAATCAAGCAGAAACACCATATATTTT
CASSLGQESSRNTIYF
>TRBV6-4|.|TRBJ2-3|.
TGTGCCAGCGGGTCCTCCGGGGAGGGGGGCACAGATACGCAGTATTTT
CASGSSGEGGTDTQYF
>TRBV27|.|TRBJ1-1|.
TGTGCCAGCAGAAAGGGGCGGGATGAAGCTTTCTTT
CASRKGRDEAFF
>TRBV28|.|TRBJ1-4|.
TGTGCCAGCACCGCAGGGAAAGAAAAACTGTTTTTT
CASTAGKEKLFF
>TRBV10-3|.|TRBJ2-7|.
TGTGCCATCAGTGAGTCGCTGGGACAAAAGGGGTACGAGCAGTACTTC
CAISESLGQKGYEQYF
>TRBV18|.|TRBJ2-7|TRBD1
TGTGCCAGCTCATGGACAGGGGTGGGCTACGAGCAGTACTTC
CASSWTGVGYEQYF
>TRBV28|.|TRBJ2-5|.
TGTGCCAGCAGTTTTGACCGCGGGAAGTACCAAGAGACCCAGTACTTC
CASSFDRGKYQETQYF
>TRBV6-5|once|TRBJ1-5|TRBD1
TGTGCCAGCAGTTACCGGACAGGTTCAAATCAGCCCCAGCATTTT
CASSYRTGSNQPQHF
>TRBV29-1|.|TRBJ2-7|TRBD2
TGCAGCGTTGAAGGTCAGCGGGGCTACGAGCAGTACTTC
CSVEGQRGYEQYF
>TRBV5-8|once|TRBJ2-3|TRBD1
TGTGCCAGCGTCCCGGGACAGGGGATTAGCACAGATACGCAGTATTTT
CASVPGQGISTDTQYF
>TRBV5-1|.|TRBJ1-1|.
TGCGCCAGCAGCAAGGAAGGCAGGGCGGGGGACACTGAAGCTTTCTTT
CASSKEGRAGDTEAFF
>TRBV1|.|TRBJ2-1|.
TGCACCAGCAGCCAAGGCGGGGGGGAGCAGTTCTTC
CTSSQGGGEQFF
>TRBV15|.|TRBJ1-6|.
TGTGCCACCAGCAGGCTCCTCGGGAATTCACCCCTCCACTTT
CATSRLLGNSPLHF
>TRBV3-1/TRBV3-2|.|TRBJ2-2|.
TGTGCCAGCAGCCCATTTTCCGGGGACACCGGGGAGCTGTTTTTT
CASSPFSGDTGELFF
>TRBV2|.|TRBJ2-7|TRBD2
TGTGCCAGCAGTGAAGGGACTAGCTACGAGCAGTACTTC
CASSEGTSYEQYF
>TRBV5-6|.|TRBJ2-5|.
TGTGCCAGCAGCTCGGCGGGCCCCCGTGGGACCCAGTACTTC
CASSSAGPRGTQYF
>TRBV6-5|.|TRBJ2-7|.
TGTGCCACCGCTTATGGGAGGGAGCAGTACTTC
CATAYGREQYF
>TRBV30|.|TRBJ1-4|TRBD1
TGTGCCTGGAATCTTCGACAGGGGGCTGGCGAAAAACTGTTTTTT
CAWNLRQGAGEKLFF
>TRBV28|.|TRBJ1-2|.
TGTGCCAGCAGTTTAATTCCAGGGGCCTATGGCTACACCTTC
CASSLIPGAYGYTF
>TRBV5-5|.|TRBJ2-7|.
TGTGCCAGCAGCTTGGGTCAGGGCGTACTATCCTACGAGCAGTACTTC
CASSLGQGVLSYEQYF
>TRBV5-5|.|TRBJ1-3|TRBD1
TGTGCCAGCAGCCGCCAACCTTCGACAGGGCCTGCTGGAAACACCATATATTTT
CASSRQPSTGPAGNTIYF
>TRBV6-5|.|TRBJ1-2|TRBD1
TGTGCCAGCAGTTACTCGAACCCGGGACAGCCCTATGGCTACACCTTC
CASSYSNPGQPYGYTF
>TRBV28|.|TRBJ1-5|.
TGTGCCAGCAGTCCTCTAAATCGCCATCAGCCCCAGCATTTT
CASSPLNRHQPQHF
>TRBV10-3|.|TRBJ1-1|.
TGTGCCGTCAGACAAACCCAGAACACTGAAGCTTTCTTT
CAVRQTQNTEAFF
>TRBV28|.|TRBJ2-7|TRBD2
TGTGCCAGCACCCCGGGAGGGGGGGCCTACGAGCAGTACTTC
CASTPGGGAYEQYF
>TRBV6-5|.|TRBJ2-2|TRBD1
TGTGCCAGCAGGGGGGACAGGGTTGACACCGGGGAGCTGTTTTTT
CASRGDRVDTGELFF
>TRBV7-6|.|TRBJ2-5|TRBD2
TGTGCCAGCAGCTTAGCAAGTAGCGGGAGAGAGACCCAGTACTTC
CASSLASSGRETQYF
>TRBV6-2/TRBV6-3|once|TRBJ2-7|TRBD2
TGTGCCAGCAGTTATCCTGTAGCGAGCGGGAGTGTGGGTCAATACGAGCAGTACTTC
CASSYPVASGSVGQYEQYF
>TRBV15|.|TRBJ2-4|.
TGTGCCACCAGCAGAGAAATACAGAGCTTAGCCAAAAACATTCAGTACTTC
CATSREIQSLAKNIQYF
>TRBV4-1|.|TRBJ2-7|.
TGCGCCAGCAGCCAAGAAGGTCGGGAGATCTACGAGCAGTACTTC
CASSQEGREIYEQYF